This T cell receptor (beta chain) appears in the sequencing data of a study of T cell responses to AZD1222 COVID-19 vaccine. On the study more broadly: Second-dose intervals of approximately 4 or approximately 12 weeks were pooled. Regarding the study as a whole: Only a handful of people who got AZD1222 tested seropositive at baseline. Unmutated variant regions are reportedly targeted by nearly half of spike-specific TCRs. Following two doses of AZD1222, Spike-specific TCR breadth and depth rose.

Data came from immunoSEQ multiplex PCR; TCRdb stores just in-frame clones and leaves some out. Of about 110,000 clones in the sample, about 82% are singletons; the top ten hold 3.3%. With respect to this clone: What it recognizes is unknown.

The source material was peripheral blood, sampled on day 0 of AZD1222 vaccination. The TCR originated in an adult in good health.

In nucleotides, the CDR3 is TGTGCCAGCAGCGTGGCCCACGACCCCAATCAGCCCCAGCATTTT. Amino acids: CASSVAHDPNQPQHF. The V and J genes are TRBV6-5 and TRBJ1-5; unclear D gene. This CDR3 has 15 residues. Trimming shortened V by 6 bases and J by 3 bases, and 15 bases separated the two germline ends. CDR1 and CDR2 (germline): MNHEY, SVGAGI.